This T cell receptor beta chain was profiled in a study of CD8 T cells in Susac syndrome. The authors carried out high-throughput sequencing of TCR beta. They applied it to CD8+ and CD4+ T cells obtained from blood. Negative isolation yielded CD4+ and CD8+ T cells, and FACS enriched TEMRA cells. cDNA came from approximately 0.5 to 1 ug RNA primed by random hexamers. TCR beta CDR3 was amplified by immunoSEQ multiplex PCR. This amplification extended across 54 Vbeta and 13 Jbeta segments. One entry per CDR3 protein, called by TCRdb with MiXCR from the immunoSEQ multiplex PCR reads. The table lists 50,000 to 60,000 distinct CDR3 sequences, just over 90% of them singletons. The germline CDR1 and CDR2 sequences are MGHRA and YSYEKL. The V end lost 1 base, the J end lost 4 bases, and 13 bases lay between the germline ends. The length of the CDR3 is 15 residues.

The sequence derives from a human donor in good health. The chain recombines TRBV4-1 with TRBJ1-2, with a possible D match to TRBD1 (5 bases). The sample comprised CD8+ T cells from PBMCs. The CDR3 DNA is TGCGCCAGCAGCCAAGCCGGGGGGTCACTCTATGGCTACACCTTC. It codes for CASSQAGGSLYGYTF.